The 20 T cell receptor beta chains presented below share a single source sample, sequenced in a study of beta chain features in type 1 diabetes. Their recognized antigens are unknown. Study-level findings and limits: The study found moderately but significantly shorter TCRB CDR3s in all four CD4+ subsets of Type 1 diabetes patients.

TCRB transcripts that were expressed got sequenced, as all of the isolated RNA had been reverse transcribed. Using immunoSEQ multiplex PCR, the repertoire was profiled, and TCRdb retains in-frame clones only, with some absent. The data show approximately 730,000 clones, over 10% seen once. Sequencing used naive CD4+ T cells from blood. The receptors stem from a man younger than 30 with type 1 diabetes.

CDR3 nucleotides: TGTGCCAGCAGCCCAACGACAGGGCGGGGAATGAATTCACCCCTCCACTTT. This gives the protein CASSPTTGRGMNSPLHF. The rearrangement links TRBV11-2 to TRBJ1-6, with 7 positions matching TRBD1. The germline V gene encodes CDR1 SGHAT and CDR2 FQNNGV. V lost 5 bases and J lost 7; bases outside the gene matches: 14. The CDR3 has 17 amino acids.

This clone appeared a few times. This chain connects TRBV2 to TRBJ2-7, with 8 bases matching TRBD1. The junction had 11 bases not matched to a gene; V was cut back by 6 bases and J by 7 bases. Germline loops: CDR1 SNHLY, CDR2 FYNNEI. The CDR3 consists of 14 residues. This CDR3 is CASRRDRGLGEQYF. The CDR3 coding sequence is TGTGCCAGCAGGAGAGACAGGGGCCTCGGGGAGCAGTACTTC.

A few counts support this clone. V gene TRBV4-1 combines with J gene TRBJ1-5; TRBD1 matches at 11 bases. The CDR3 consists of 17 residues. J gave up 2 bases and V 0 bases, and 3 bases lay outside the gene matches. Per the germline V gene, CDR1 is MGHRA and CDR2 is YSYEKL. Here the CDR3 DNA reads TGCGCCAGCAGCCAAGAGGGGACAGGGGGAGGCAATCAGCCCCAGCATTTT. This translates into CASSQEGTGGGNQPQHF.

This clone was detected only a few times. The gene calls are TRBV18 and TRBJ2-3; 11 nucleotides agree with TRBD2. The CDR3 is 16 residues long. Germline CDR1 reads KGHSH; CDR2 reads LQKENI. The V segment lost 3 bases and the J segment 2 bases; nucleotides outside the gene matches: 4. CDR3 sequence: CASSPRLAGHTDTQYF. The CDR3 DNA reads TGTGCCAGCTCACCTCGACTAGCGGGGCACACAGATACGCAGTATTTT.

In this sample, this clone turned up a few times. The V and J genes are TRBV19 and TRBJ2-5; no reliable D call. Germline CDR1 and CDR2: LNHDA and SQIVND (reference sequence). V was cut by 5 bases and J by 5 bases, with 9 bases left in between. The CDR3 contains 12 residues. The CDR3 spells CASSPTAETQYF. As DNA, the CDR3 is TGTGCCAGTAGTCCAACGGCGGAGACCCAGTACTTC.

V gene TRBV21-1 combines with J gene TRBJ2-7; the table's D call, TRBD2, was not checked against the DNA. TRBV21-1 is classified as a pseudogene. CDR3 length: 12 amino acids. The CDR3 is CASRGGSYEQYF. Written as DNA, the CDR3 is TGTGCCAGCAGGGGAGGGTCCTACGAGCAGTACTTC.

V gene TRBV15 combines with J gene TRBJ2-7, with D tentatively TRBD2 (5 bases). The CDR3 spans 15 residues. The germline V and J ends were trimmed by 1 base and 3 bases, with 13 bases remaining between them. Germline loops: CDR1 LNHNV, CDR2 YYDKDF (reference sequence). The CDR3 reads CATSRGTSGSYEQYF. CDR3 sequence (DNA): TGTGCCACCAGCAGAGGTACAAGCGGTAGCTACGAGCAGTACTTC.

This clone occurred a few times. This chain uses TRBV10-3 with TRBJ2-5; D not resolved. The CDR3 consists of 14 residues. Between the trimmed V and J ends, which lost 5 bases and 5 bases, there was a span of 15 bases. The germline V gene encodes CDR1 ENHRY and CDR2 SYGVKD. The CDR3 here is CAISPGLDVETQYF. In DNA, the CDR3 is TGTGCCATCAGTCCCGGGTTGGACGTCGAGACCCAGTACTTC.

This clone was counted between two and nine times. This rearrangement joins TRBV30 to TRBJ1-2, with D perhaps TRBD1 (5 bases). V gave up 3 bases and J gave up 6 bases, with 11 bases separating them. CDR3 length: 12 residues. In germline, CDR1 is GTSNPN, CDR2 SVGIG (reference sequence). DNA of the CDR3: TGTGCCTGGAGGTCACAAGGGGATGGCTACACCTTC. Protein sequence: CAWRSQGDGYTF.

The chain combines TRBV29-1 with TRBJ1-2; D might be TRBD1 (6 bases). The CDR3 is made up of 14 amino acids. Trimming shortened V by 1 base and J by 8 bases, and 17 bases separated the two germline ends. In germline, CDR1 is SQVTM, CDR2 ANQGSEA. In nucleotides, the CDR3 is TGCAGCGTTGAAGGGGGGCAGCGAGGGATGGGCTACACCTTC. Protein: CSVEGGQRGMGYTF.

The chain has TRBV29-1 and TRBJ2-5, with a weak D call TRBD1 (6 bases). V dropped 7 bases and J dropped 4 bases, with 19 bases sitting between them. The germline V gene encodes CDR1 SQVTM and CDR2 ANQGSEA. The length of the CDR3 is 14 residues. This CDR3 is CSADRTPEGETQYF. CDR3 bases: TGCAGCGCCGACAGGACTCCCGAGGGAGAGACCCAGTACTTC.

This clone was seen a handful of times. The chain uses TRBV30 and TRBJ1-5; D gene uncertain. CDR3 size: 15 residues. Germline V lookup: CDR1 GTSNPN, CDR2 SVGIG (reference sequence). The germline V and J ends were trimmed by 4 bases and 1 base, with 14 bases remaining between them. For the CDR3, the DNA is TGTGCCTGGACTCCGGGGAGGGTAAGCAATCAGCCCCAGCATTTT. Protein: CAWTPGRVSNQPQHF.

The CDR3: CASSPGQGVYEQYF. The CDR3 coding sequence is TGTGCCAGTAGTCCGGGACAGGGGGTGTACGAGCAGTACTTC. This sequence joins TRBV19 and TRBJ2-7; 11 nucleotides align to TRBD1. Losses at the gene ends were 5 bases for V and 4 bases for J; bases not matched to a gene: 4. The CDR3 sequence is 14 residues long. The germline V gene encodes CDR1 LNHDA and CDR2 SQIVND (reference sequence).

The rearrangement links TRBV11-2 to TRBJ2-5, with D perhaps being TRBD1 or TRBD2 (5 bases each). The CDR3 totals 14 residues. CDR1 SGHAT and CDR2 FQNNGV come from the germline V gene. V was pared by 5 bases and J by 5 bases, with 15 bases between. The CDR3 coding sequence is TGTGCCAGCAGCACCGGGGCCTTAGGGGAGACCCAGTACTTC. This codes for CASSTGALGETQYF.

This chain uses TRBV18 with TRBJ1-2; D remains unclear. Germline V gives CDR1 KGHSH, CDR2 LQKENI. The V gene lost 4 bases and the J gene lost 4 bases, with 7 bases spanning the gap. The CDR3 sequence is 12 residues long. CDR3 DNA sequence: TGTGCCAGCTCACTAGACATCTATGGCTACACCTTC. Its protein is CASSLDIYGYTF.

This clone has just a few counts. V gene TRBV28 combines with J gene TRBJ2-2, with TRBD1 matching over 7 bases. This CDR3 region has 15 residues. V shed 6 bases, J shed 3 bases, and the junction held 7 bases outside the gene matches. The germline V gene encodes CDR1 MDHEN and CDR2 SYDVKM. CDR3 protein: CASSTAGQDTGELFF. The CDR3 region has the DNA TGTGCCAGCAGCACCGCCGGACAGGACACCGGGGAGCTGTTTTTT.

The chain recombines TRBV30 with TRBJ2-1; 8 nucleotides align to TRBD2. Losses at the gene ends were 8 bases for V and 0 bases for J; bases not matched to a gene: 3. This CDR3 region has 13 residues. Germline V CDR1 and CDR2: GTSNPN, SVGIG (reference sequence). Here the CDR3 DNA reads TGTGCCCTCCGGGGGGGCTCCTACAATGAGCAGTTCTTC. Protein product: CALRGGSYNEQFF.

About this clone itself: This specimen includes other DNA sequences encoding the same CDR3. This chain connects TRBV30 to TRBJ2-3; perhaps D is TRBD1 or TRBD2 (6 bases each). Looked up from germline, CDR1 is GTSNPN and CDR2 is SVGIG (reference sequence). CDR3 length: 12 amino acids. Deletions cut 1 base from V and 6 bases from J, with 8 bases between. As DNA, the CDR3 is TGTGCCTGGAGTGGGGGGGCCGATACGCAGTATTTT. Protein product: CAWSGGADTQYF. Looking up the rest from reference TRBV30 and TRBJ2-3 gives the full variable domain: SQTIHQWPATLVQPVGSPLSLECTVEGTSNPNLYWYRQAAGRGLQLLFYSVGIGQISSEVPQNLSASRPQDRQFILSSKKLLLSDSGFYLCAWSGGADTQYFGPGTRLTVL.

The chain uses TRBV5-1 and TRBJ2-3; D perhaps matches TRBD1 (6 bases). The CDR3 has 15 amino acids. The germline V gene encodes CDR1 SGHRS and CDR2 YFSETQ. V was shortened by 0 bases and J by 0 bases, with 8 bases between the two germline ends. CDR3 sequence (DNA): TGCGCCAGCAGCTTGGCCAGGGGAAGCACAGATACGCAGTATTTT. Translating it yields CASSLARGSTDTQYF.

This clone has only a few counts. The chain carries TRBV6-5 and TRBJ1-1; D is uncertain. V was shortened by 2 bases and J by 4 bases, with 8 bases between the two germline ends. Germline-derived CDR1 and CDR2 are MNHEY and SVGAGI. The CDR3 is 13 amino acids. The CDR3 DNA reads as TGTGCCAGCAGTTACCAGGAGAGCACTGAAGCTTTCTTT. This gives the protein CASSYQESTEAFF.